Following are 24 T cell receptor beta chains from one sample sequenced in a study of blood T cell repertoires in COVID-19. The assay was immunoSEQ multiplex PCR, and TCRdb's table has in-frame clones only and misses some. The sample shows some 300,000 clones, approximately 88% of them seen only once. The sequenced material came from peripheral blood. These receptors all come from a woman younger than 45 who had recovered from COVID-19.

This clone turned up a few times. The V and J genes are TRBV6-5 and TRBJ2-1, with 14 bases that match TRBD2. This CDR3 is built from 15 residues. Trimming at V came to 7 bases and at J to 4 bases, leaving 3 bases not matched to a gene. Germline CDR1 is MNHEY and CDR2 is SVGAGI. The CDR3 loop reads CASTRTSGGYNEQFF. The CDR3, as DNA: TGTGCCAGCACCCGGACTAGCGGGGGGTACAATGAGCAGTTCTTC.

The chain carries TRBV2 and TRBJ2-5, with TRBD1 as a possible D gene (5 bases). From germline, CDR1 is SNHLY and CDR2 FYNNEI. The CDR3 spans 11 residues. V gave up 11 bases and J gave up 3 bases, with 10 bases separating them. CDR3 region: CAGEQEETQYF. The CDR3 nucleotides are TGTGCCGGCGAACAGGAAGAGACCCAGTACTTC.

This sequence joins TRBV30 and TRBJ2-2, with 11 nucleotides matching TRBD1. The CDR3 contains 14 residues. Germline trimming cut 3 bases from V and 8 bases from J; bases unmatched to any gene: 5. From germline, CDR1 is GTSNPN and CDR2 SVGIG (reference sequence). The CDR3: CAWRVGTGGGELFF. The CDR3 region has the DNA TGTGCCTGGAGGGTCGGGACAGGGGGAGGGGAGCTGTTTTTT.

The chain couples TRBV3-1 (or the pseudogene TRBV3-2) to TRBJ2-5, with D perhaps matching TRBD1 (6 bases). Germline CDR1 reads LGHDT; CDR2 reads YNNKEL (reference sequence). Trimming pared 0 bases from V and 1 base from J, leaving 21 bases between. The CDR3 has 19 amino acids. The CDR3 loop reads CASSQDLQDPGHLQETQYF. The CDR3 DNA follows: TGTGCCAGCAGCCAAGATCTGCAAGACCCGGGACACCTCCAAGAGACCCAGTACTTC.

The sample holds one count of this clone. This chain joins TRBV7-3 and TRBJ1-5; 11 bases are shared with TRBD1. This CDR3 is built from 20 residues. CDR1 is SGHTA, CDR2 FQGTGA, per germline. V dropped 2 bases and J dropped 2; count of bases not matched to a gene: 14. The CDR3, as DNA: TGTGCCAGCAGCTTATCCTCTCCGGGGACAGGGGGAAGGGGCAATCAGCCCCAGCATTTT. This translates into CASSLSSPGTGGRGNQPQHF.

This rearrangement joins TRBV9 to TRBJ1-5; D uncertain. The germline V gene has CDR1 SGDLS and CDR2 YYNGEE. CDR3 length equals 15 residues. V was pared by 4 bases and J by 2 bases, with 13 bases between. The CDR3 nucleotides are TGTGCCAGCAGCAAAGACATCGGTGGCAATCAGCCCCAGCATTTT. It encodes CASSKDIGGNQPQHF.

The gene calls are TRBV2 and TRBJ2-2, with D possibly being TRBD1 (6 bases). V was clipped by 6 bases and J by 6 bases, with 11 bases between them. Germline CDR1 reads SNHLY; CDR2 reads FYNNEI. This CDR3 spans 13 amino acids. The DNA of the CDR3 is TGTGCCAGCAGATCCACAGGGTCCGGGGAGCTGTTTTTT. Translating it yields CASRSTGSGELFF.

This rearrangement joins TRBV6-4 to TRBJ2-2; maybe TRBD1 (5 bases). The CDR3 runs 13 residues. V lost 6 bases and J 1 base, leaving 6 bases between the germline ends. Germline V gene sequence: CDR1 MRHNA, CDR2 SNTAGT. DNA of the CDR3: TGTGCCAGCAGCCAGGGGAACACCGGGGAGCTGTTTTTT. Translation gives CASSQGNTGELFF.

The chain carries TRBV7-9 and TRBJ2-1; TRBD2 matches 7 bases. CDR1 is SEHNR and CDR2 is FQNEAQ in the germline V gene (reference sequence). This CDR3 comprises 15 residues. V gave up 1 base and J gave up 4 bases; unmatched junction bases: 4. For the CDR3, the DNA is TGTGCCAGCAGCTTAGGTGCGGGAGTTTACAATGAGCAGTTCTTC. Amino acids: CASSLGAGVYNEQFF.

The gene calls are TRBV29-1 and TRBJ2-1, with D perhaps matching TRBD2 (5 bases). V was pared by 4 bases and J by 0 bases, with 16 bases between. The CDR3 runs 16 residues. Germline lookup yields CDR1 SQVTM and CDR2 ANQGSEA. The CDR3 region has the DNA TGCAGCGTTGTATTTCGGGATGACCTCTCCTACAATGAGCAGTTCTTC. This translates into CSVVFRDDLSYNEQFF.

The rearrangement joins TRBV29-1 to TRBJ2-3, with D tentatively TRBD1 (6 bases). The CDR3 is 13 amino acids. V was cut by 1 base and J by 2 bases, with 7 bases left in between. Germline V gene lookup returns CDR1 SQVTM and CDR2 ANQGSEA. This CDR3 reads CSVEGTDTDTQYF. The CDR3 DNA is TGCAGCGTTGAAGGGACAGACACAGATACGCAGTATTTT.

The chain has TRBV24-1 and TRBJ1-3; D possibly corresponds to TRBD1 (5 bases). The germline V and J ends were trimmed by 5 bases and 0 bases, with 10 bases remaining between them. The CDR3 has 15 residues. Germline assignment: CDR1 KGHDR and CDR2 SFDVKD. The CDR3 reads CATSASDSSGNTIYF. The CDR3, as DNA: TGTGCCACCAGTGCCTCAGACAGCTCTGGAAACACCATATATTTT.

This clone has just one count. The same CDR3 is also encoded by other DNA sequences in this sample. The V gene is TRBV12-3 or TRBV12-4, the J gene TRBJ1-1; D might be TRBD1 (5 bases). With 5 bases removed from V and 5 bases from J, the gap between germline ends came to 9 bases. The CDR3 runs to 12 residues. In nucleotides, the CDR3 is TGTGCCAGCAGTCCGGGGGGGACTGAAGCTTTCTTT. It is translated as CASSPGGTEAFF.

J is TRBJ1-6 and V is TRBV3-1 (or the pseudogene TRBV3-2); D might be TRBD1 (6 bases). V lost 0 bases, J lost 9 bases, and 6 bases lay in between. CDR1 is LGHDT, CDR2 YNNKEL, per germline (reference sequence). The CDR3 is 13 amino acids. Here the CDR3 reads CASSQEQGSPLHF. The CDR3 region has the DNA TGTGCCAGCAGCCAAGAACAGGGTTCACCCCTCCACTTT.

The J gene is TRBJ2-1, the V gene TRBV5-4; a possible D gene is TRBD1 (6 bases). Germline values: CDR1 SGHNT, CDR2 YYREEE (reference sequence). V was cut by 3 bases and J by 5 bases, with 9 bases left in between. CDR3 size: 13 residues. CDR3: CASSSGQNNEQFF. CDR3 bases: TGTGCCAGCAGCTCGGGACAAAACAATGAGCAGTTCTTC.

The chain joins TRBV4-1 to TRBJ2-7; 8 bases agree with TRBD2. Germline CDR1 reads MGHRA; CDR2 reads YSYEKL. The CDR3 has 14 amino acids. The junction had 4 bases not matched to a gene; V was cut back by 4 bases and J by 2 bases. CDR3 loop: CASSRVGLAYEQYF. CDR3 in DNA: TGCGCCAGCAGCCGAGTGGGACTAGCCTACGAGCAGTACTTC.

The V gene is TRBV5-1, the J gene TRBJ2-1; 13 positions agree with TRBD2. The J segment lost 2 bases and the V segment lost 4 bases, leaving 9 bases of the junction unmatched. Germline loops: CDR1 SGHRS, CDR2 YFSETQ. The CDR3 contains 18 residues. The DNA for the CDR3 is TGCGCCAGCAGCCCAAGGACTAGCGGGGGACTAACCTACAATGAGCAGTTCTTC. Translated: CASSPRTSGGLTYNEQFF.

The gene calls are TRBV4-2 and TRBJ2-7; D is possibly TRBD1 (6 bases). The CDR3 has 14 amino acids. CDR1 LGHNA and CDR2 YNFKEQ come from the germline V gene. Trimming left V 0 bases short and J 2 bases short, with 8 bases between. CDR3 DNA: TGTGCCAGCAGCCAAGAAAACAGGGCCTACGAGCAGTACTTC. It yields the protein CASSQENRAYEQYF.

The chain carries TRBV2 and TRBJ1-4; 7 bases fit TRBD1. The junction had 9 bases not matched to a gene; V was cut back by 6 bases and J by 8 bases. Germline V gives CDR1 SNHLY, CDR2 FYNNEI. CDR3 size: 14 residues. CDR3 nucleotide sequence: TGTGCCAGCAGCAGGGACAGCTCTCAGGAAAAACTGTTTTTT. It yields the protein CASSRDSSQEKLFF.

The chain combines TRBV5-4 with TRBJ1-1; possible D gene TRBD1, 5 bases. Germline assignment: CDR1 SGHNT and CDR2 YYREEE (reference sequence). Trimming removed 4 bases at V and 1 base at J, with 11 bases between. The CDR3 spans 14 residues. CDR3 amino acids: CASSRQRSNTEAFF. The CDR3 bases are TGTGCCAGCAGCCGACAGCGCTCGAACACTGAAGCTTTCTTT.

The rearrangement uses TRBV5-4 and TRBJ2-7; 15 bases map to TRBD2. J lost 6 bases, V lost 2 bases, and 9 bases had no gene match. Germline V CDR1 and CDR2: SGHNT, YYREEE (reference sequence). CDR3 length: 17 residues. In nucleotides, the CDR3 is TGTGCCAGCAGCTTTGGACTAGCGGGGGGGCGAGGTGGCGAGCAGTACTTC. Translating it yields CASSFGLAGGRGGEQYF.

J is TRBJ1-2 and V is TRBV11-1; TRBD1 aligns across 9 bases. The ends lost 5 bases at V and 3 bases at J; junction bases unmatched: 4. Germline CDR1 SGHAT, CDR2 FQDESV (reference sequence). CDR3 length: 14 residues. CDR3 in amino acids: CASSGTGRDYGYTF. CDR3 nucleotide sequence: TGTGCCAGCAGCGGGACAGGGAGGGACTATGGCTACACCTTC.

This clone was recorded once. This rearrangement joins TRBV19 to TRBJ1-5; D call uncertain. V lost 0 bases and J 0 bases, leaving 3 bases between the germline ends. The CDR3 spans 14 residues. Germline lookup yields CDR1 LNHDA and CDR2 SQIVND (reference sequence). CDR3 in amino acids: CASSIEASNQPQHF. The CDR3 DNA sequence: TGTGCCAGTAGTATAGAGGCTAGCAATCAGCCCCAGCATTTT.

This chain's CDR3 is CASTPDRGEQYF. Written as DNA, the CDR3 is TGTGCCAGCACCCCCGACAGGGGCGAGCAGTACTTC. The rearrangement joins TRBV12-3 or TRBV12-4 to TRBJ2-7; TRBD1 matches at 8 bases. With V trimmed by 7 bases and J by 6 bases, 5 bases remained unmatched. The CDR3 has 12 residues.